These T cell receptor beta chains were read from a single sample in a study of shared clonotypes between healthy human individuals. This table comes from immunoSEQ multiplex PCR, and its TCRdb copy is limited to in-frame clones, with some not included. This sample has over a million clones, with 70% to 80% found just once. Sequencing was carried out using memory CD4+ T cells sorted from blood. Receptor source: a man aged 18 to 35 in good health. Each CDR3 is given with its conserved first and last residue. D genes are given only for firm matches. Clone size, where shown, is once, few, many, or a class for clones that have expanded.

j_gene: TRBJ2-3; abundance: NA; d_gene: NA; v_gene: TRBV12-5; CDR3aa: CASGLFGSTQYF; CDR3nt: TGTGCTAGTGGTTTGTTTGGGTCTACGCAGTATTTT
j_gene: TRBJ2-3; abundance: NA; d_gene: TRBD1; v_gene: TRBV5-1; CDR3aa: CASSLGPGQTTDTQYF; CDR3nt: TGCGCCAGCAGCCTGGGGCCGGGACAGACGACAGATACGCAGTATTTT
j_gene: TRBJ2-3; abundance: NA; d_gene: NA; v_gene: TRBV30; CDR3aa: CAWGRPRAWADTQYF; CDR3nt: TGTGCCTGGGGACGACCCAGGGCATGGGCAGATACGCAGTATTTT
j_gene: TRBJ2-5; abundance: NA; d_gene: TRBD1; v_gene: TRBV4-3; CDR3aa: CASSQTGRRETQYF; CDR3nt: TGCGCCAGCAGCCAGACAGGGCGGCGCGAGACCCAGTACTTC
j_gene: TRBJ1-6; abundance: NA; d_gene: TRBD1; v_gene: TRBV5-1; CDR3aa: CASSPGTDNSPLHF; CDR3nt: TGCGCCAGCAGCCCCGGGACAGATAATTCACCCCTCCACTTT
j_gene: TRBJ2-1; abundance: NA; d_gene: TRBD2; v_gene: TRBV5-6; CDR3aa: CASSSLAGKSNEQFF; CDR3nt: TGTGCCAGCAGCTCACTAGCGGGGAAAAGTAATGAGCAGTTCTTC
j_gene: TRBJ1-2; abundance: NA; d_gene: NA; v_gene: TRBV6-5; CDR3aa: CASGSSYLYGYTF; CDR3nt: TGTGCCAGTGGGTCGTCCTACCTCTATGGCTACACCTTC
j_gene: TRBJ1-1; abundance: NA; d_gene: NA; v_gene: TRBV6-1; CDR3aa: CASSEARVGEAFF; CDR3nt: TGTGCCAGCAGTGAAGCGAGGGTAGGTGAAGCTTTCTTT
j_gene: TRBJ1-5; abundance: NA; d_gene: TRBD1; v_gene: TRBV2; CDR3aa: CASVARGRVQPQHF; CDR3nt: TGTGCCAGCGTGGCCAGGGGGCGCGTTCAGCCCCAGCATTTT
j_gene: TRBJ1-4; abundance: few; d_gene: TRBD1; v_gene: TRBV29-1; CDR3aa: CSAYRDREKLFF; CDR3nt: TGCAGCGCCTACCGGGACAGGGAAAAACTGTTTTTT
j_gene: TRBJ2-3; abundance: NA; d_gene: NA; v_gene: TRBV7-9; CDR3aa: CASSLQADTQYF; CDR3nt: TGTGCCAGCAGCTTACAGGCGGATACGCAGTATTTT
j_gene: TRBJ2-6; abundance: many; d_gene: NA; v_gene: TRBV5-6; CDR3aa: CASSLEMRSGANVLTF; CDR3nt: TGTGCCAGCAGCTTGGAGATGCGCTCTGGGGCCAACGTCCTGACTTTC
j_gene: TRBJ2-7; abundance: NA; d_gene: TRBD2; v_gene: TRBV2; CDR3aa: CASSGEGYEQYF; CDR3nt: TGTGCCAGCAGCGGGGAGGGCTACGAGCAGTACTTC
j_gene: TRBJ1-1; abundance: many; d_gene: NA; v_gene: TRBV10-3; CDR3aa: CAISEQLEAFF; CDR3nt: TGTGCCATCAGTGAACAGCTTGAAGCTTTCTTT
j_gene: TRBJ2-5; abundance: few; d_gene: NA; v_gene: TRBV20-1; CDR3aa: CSARPQETQYF; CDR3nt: TGCAGTGCTAGGCCCCAAGAGACCCAGTACTTC
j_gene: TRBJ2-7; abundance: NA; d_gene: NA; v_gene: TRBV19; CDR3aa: CASSIAAWDYEQYF; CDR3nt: TGTGCCAGTAGTATCGCAGCGTGGGACTACGAGCAGTACTTC
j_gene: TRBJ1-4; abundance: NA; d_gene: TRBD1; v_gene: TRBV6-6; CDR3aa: CASSASGTVYVEKLFF; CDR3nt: TGTGCCAGCAGTGCCTCCGGGACAGTCTATGTGGAAAAACTGTTTTTT
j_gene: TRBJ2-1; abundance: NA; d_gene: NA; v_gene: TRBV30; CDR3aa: CAWSPRLDNEQFF; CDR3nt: TGTGCCTGGAGTCCCCGACTTGACAATGAGCAGTTCTTC
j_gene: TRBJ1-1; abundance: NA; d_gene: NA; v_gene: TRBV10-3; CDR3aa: CAISDTSARGNTEAFF; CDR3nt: TGTGCCATCAGTGATACTTCAGCCCGGGGGAACACTGAAGCTTTCTTT
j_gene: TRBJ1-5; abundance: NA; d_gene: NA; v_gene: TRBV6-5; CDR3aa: CASSYGAGSNQPQHF; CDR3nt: TGTGCCAGCAGTTACGGGGCAGGGAGCAATCAGCCCCAGCATTTT
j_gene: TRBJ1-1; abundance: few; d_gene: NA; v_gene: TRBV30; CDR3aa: CAWGRGGDTEAFF; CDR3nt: TGTGCCTGGGGCCGGGGTGGTGACACTGAAGCTTTCTTT
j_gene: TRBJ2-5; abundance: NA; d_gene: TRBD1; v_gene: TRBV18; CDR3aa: CASSPRQGPGETQYF; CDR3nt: TGTGCCAGCTCACCAAGACAGGGTCCGGGGGAGACCCAGTACTTC
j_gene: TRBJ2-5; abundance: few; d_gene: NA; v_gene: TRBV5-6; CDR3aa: CASSLEGVTQYF; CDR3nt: TGTGCCAGCAGCTTGGAGGGGGTGACCCAGTACTTC
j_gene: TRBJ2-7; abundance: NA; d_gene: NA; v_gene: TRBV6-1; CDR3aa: CASTLHYEQYF; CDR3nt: TGTGCCAGCACCCTTCACTACGAGCAGTACTTC
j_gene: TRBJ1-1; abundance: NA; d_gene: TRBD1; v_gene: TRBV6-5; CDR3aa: CASSSGTGNLATEAFF; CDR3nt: TGTGCCAGCAGTTCAGGGACAGGAAATCTTGCCACTGAAGCTTTCTTT
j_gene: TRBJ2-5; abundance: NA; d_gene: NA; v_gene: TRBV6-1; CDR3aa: CASSEMGYQETQYF; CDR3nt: TGTGCCAGCAGTGAAATGGGCTATCAAGAGACCCAGTACTTC
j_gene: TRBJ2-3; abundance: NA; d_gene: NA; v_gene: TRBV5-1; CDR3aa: CASSLGGLSDTQYF; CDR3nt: TGCGCCAGCAGCCTGGGTGGGCTCTCAGATACGCAGTATTTT
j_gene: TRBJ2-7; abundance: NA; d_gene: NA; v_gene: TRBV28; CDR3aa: CASSLGGAGQEQYF; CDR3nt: TGTGCCAGCAGTCTCGGCGGGGCCGGGCAAGAGCAGTACTTC
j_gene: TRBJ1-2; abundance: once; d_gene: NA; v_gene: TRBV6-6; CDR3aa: CASSTPSQANYGYTF; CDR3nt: TGTGCCAGCAGTACTCCAAGTCAGGCGAACTATGGCTACACCTTC
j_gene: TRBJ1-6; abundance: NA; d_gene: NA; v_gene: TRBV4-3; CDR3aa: CASSQSRGRANSPLHF; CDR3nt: TGCGCCAGCAGCCAATCCCGGGGCAGGGCTAATTCACCCCTCCACTTT
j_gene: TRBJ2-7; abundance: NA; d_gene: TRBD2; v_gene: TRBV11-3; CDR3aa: CASSSGLAGDEQYF; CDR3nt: TGTGCCAGCAGCTCTGGACTAGCGGGAGACGAGCAGTACTTC
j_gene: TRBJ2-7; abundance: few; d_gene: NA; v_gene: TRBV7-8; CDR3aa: CASSLDGSYEQYF; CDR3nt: TGTGCCAGCAGCCTCGACGGGAGTTACGAGCAGTACTTC
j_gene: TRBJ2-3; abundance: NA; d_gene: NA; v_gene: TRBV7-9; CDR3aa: CASSLGAGQHLDTQYF; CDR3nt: TGTGCCAGCAGCTTAGGGGCTGGACAGCACCTAGATACGCAGTATTTT
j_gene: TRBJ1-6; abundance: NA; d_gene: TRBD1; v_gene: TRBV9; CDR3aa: CASRSGGMDSPLHF; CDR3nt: TGTGCCAGCAGGTCAGGGGGTATGGATTCACCCCTCCACTTT
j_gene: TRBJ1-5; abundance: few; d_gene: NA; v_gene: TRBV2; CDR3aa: CASSDLWKGTSNQPQHF; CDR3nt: TGTGCCAGCAGTGATCTCTGGAAAGGGACCAGCAATCAGCCCCAGCATTTT
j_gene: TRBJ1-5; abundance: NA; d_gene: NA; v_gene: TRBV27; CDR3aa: CASSSHAAGVSNQPQHF; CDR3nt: TGTGCCAGCAGTTCCCACGCTGCGGGGGTCAGCAATCAGCCCCAGCATTTT
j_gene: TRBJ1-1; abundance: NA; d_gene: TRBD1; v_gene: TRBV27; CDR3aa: CASRRDRDRGEAFF; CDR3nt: TGTGCCAGCAGAAGGGACCGGGACAGGGGTGAAGCTTTCTTT
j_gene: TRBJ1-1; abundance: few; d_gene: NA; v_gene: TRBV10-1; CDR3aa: CASSGQGMGTEAFF; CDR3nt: TGCGCCAGCAGTGGTCAGGGGATGGGCACTGAAGCTTTCTTT
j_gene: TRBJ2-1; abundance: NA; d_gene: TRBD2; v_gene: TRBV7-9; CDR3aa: CASSLGRGRYNEQFF; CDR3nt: TGTGCCAGCAGCTTGGGGCGGGGGAGGTACAATGAGCAGTTCTTC
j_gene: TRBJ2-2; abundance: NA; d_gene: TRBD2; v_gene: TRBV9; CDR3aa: CASSKTSGNTGELFF; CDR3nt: TGTGCCAGCAGCAAGACTAGCGGGAACACCGGGGAGCTGTTTTTT
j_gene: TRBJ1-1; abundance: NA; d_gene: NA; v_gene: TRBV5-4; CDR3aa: CASSLAFGVDSEAFF; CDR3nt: TGTGCCAGCAGCTTGGCCTTCGGGGTGGACTCTGAAGCTTTCTTT
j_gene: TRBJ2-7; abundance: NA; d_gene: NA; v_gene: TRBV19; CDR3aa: CASSLTGQSSYEQYF; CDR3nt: TGTGCCAGTAGCCTTACAGGGCAGAGCTCCTACGAGCAGTACTTC
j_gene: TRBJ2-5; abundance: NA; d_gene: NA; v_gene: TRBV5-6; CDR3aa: CASSLLAVALGTQYF; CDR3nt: TGTGCCAGCAGCTTGCTGGCGGTCGCCTTGGGGACCCAGTACTTC
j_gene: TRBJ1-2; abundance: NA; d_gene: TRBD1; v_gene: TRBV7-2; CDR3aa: CASSRRDSSYGYTF; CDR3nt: TGTGCCAGCAGCCGACGGGACAGTAGCTATGGCTACACCTTC
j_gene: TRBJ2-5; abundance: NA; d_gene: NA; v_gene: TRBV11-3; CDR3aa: CASSLDSVRGGETQYF; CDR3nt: TGTGCCAGCAGCTTAGATTCTGTTCGCGGAGGGGAGACCCAGTACTTC
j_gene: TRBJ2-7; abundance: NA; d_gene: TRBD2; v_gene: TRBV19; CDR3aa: CASSSTAGSTNYEQYF; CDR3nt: TGTGCCAGTAGTAGTACAGCGGGGTCCACTAATTACGAGCAGTACTTC
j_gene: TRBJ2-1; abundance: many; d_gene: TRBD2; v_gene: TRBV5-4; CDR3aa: CASSSFLAGGPGYNEQFF; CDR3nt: TGTGCCAGCAGCTCGTTTCTAGCGGGGGGGCCGGGTTACAATGAGCAGTTCTTC
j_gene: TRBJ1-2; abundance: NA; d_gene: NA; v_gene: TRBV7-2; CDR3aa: CASSPGRGSIYGYTF; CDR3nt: TGTGCCAGCAGCCCTGGCAGGGGATCGATCTATGGCTACACCTTC